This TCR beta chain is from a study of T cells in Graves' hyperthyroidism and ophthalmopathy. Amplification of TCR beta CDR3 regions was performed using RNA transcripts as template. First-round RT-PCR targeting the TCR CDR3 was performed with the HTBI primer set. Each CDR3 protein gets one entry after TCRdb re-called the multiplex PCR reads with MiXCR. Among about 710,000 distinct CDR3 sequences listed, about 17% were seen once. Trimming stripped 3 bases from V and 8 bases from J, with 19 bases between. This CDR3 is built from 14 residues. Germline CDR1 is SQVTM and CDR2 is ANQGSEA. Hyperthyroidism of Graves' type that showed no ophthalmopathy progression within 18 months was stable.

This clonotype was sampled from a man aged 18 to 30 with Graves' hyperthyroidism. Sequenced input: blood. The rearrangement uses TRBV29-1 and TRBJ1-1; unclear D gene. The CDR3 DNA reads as TGCAGCGTTGACCGAAGATCGGCGGGAGAGGAAGCTTTCTTT. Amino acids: CSVDRRSAGEEAFF.